This TCR beta chain derives from a study of blood T cell repertoires in COVID-19. Overall study: There were acute and convalescent COVID-19 samples, and they came from the United States, Italy and Spain. The analysed material was cDNA or gDNA that came from T cells, B-cell-depleted T cells, or PBMCs.

Study processing details: How many nucleated cells were present was estimated from reference gene primer amplification. Repertoires were generated with immunoSEQ multiplex PCR, while TCRdb's copy carries only in-frame clones and drops some. The DNA gave D and trimming, while V, J and clone size come from that table. This sample has tens of thousands of clones, with about 90% found just once. CDR3 length: 15 amino acids. Losses at the gene ends were 3 bases for V and 5 bases for J; bases not matched to a gene: 6. Germline CDR1 reads MGHRA; CDR2 reads YSYEKL. The specimen was peripheral blood. This receptor was obtained from a human donor with active COVID-19. The donor label of this sample is uncertain. The chain combines TRBV4-1 with TRBJ2-2, with TRBD1 identical over 7 bases. CDR3 sequence: CASSHGTVYTGELFF. The CDR3 nucleotides are TGCGCCAGCAGCCACGGGACAGTATATACCGGGGAGCTGTTTTTT.